Included here is one T cell receptor (beta chain) sequence, with context. This record belongs to a study of multiple sclerosis patients with progressive multifocal leukoencephalopathy. V lost 2 bases to trimming and J lost 2 bases; unmatched junction nucleotides: 2. CDR1 and CDR2 (germline): MNHEY, SMNVEV (reference sequence). The CDR3 runs 15 residues. The time point is: time of PML onset. Clones were sequenced by immunoSEQ multiplex PCR, and TCRdb holds only the in-frame ones, with some missing. Among some 31,000 clones listed, roughly 87% were seen once. This specimen consisted of PBMCs, obtained from a patient treated with natalizumab. The receptor was isolated from a human donor with progressive multifocal leukoencephalopathy. The V call is TRBV27, the J call TRBJ2-7; 11 bases match TRBD1. For the CDR3, the DNA is TGTGCCAGCAGTTTAGGGACAGGGGGAACCTACGAGCAGTACTTC. It is translated as CASSLGTGGTYEQYF.